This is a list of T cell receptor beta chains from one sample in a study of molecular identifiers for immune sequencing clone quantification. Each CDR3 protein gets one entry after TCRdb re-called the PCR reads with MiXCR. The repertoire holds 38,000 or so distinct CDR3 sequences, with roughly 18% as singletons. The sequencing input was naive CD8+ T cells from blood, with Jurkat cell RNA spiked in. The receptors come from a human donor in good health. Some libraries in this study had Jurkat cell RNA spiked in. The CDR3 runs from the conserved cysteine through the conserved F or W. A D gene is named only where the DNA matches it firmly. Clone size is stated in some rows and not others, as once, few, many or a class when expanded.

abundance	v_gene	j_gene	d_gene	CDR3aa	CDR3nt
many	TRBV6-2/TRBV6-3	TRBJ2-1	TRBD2	CARSEREFGEQFF	TGTGCTCGAAGTGAGCGGGAGTTCGGTGAGCAGTTCTTC
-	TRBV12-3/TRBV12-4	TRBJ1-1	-	CASTKTGRHFSSEAFF	TGTGCCAGCACCAAGACAGGTAGACACTTTAGCTCTGAAGCTTTCTTT
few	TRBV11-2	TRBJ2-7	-	CASSSGTYREQYF	TGTGCCAGCAGCTCCGGGACTTATAGGGAGCAGTACTTC
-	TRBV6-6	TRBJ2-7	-	CASSIPRGREVEQYF	TGTGCCAGCAGTATCCCGAGGGGGCGGGAGGTGGAGCAGTACTTC
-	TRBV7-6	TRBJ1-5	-	CASSLAIGINQPQHF	TGTGCCAGCAGCTTAGCTATAGGGATCAATCAGCCCCAGCATTTT
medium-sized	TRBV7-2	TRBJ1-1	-	CASSSPGAEAFF	TGTGCCAGCAGCTCCCCCGGGGCTGAAGCTTTCTTT
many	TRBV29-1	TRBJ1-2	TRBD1	CSVADRGGYGYTF	TGCAGCGTCGCGGACAGGGGAGGATATGGCTACACCTTC
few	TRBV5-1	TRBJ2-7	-	CASSFSPGGYEQYF	TGCGCCAGCAGCTTCTCACCCGGGGGCTACGAGCAGTACTTC
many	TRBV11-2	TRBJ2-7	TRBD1	CASSLEASRTGAYEQYF	TGTGCCAGCAGCTTAGAAGCAAGTAGGACAGGGGCCTACGAGCAGTACTTC
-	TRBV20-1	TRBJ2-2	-	CSPLEGGTGELFF	TGCAGCCCTTTGGAGGGTGGCACCGGGGAGCTGTTTTTT
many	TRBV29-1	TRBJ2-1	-	CSVRGADNYNEQFF	TGCAGCGTTCGCGGGGCGGATAACTACAATGAGCAGTTCTTC
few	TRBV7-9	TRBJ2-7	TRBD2	CASSTIAGHEQYF	TGTGCCAGCAGCACCATAGCGGGCCACGAGCAGTACTTC
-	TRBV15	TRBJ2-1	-	CATSKERILDEQFF	TGTGCCACCAGCAAAGAGCGGATCTTAGATGAGCAGTTCTTC
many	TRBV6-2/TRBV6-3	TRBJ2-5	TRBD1	CASSPQGLRETQYF	TGTGCCAGCAGTCCACAGGGGCTGCGAGAGACCCAGTACTTC